The present entry profiles one T cell receptor (beta chain) with its context. The source of the sample is a study of blood T cell repertoires in COVID-19. The CDR3 is 16 residues long. Germline CDR1 is LGHDT and CDR2 is YNNKEL (reference sequence). With 3 bases clipped from V and 1 base from J, the junction kept 7 bases outside the gene matches. Generated by immunoSEQ multiplex PCR, the TCRdb table keeps only in-frame clones and is missing some. The sample has 450,000 or so clones; roughly 89% are singletons. This sequence originates from a man in his late teens or twenties with COVID-19, enrolled during active disease. The sequenced sample consisted of peripheral blood. The chain couples TRBV3-1 (or the pseudogene TRBV3-2) to TRBJ2-5, with TRBD2 identical over 8 bases. In nucleotides, the CDR3 is TGTGCCAGCAGCCAGAGGGGCCGGGGGGGCCAAGAGACCCAGTACTTC. Residues: CASSQRGRGGQETQYF.